These 21 T cell receptor beta chains came from one sample sequenced in a study of T-cell memory formation after mild COVID-19. TCRdb reprocessed the 5' RACE reads via MiXCR and lists one record per CDR3 protein. The sample consists of over 400,000 distinct CDR3 sequences, 23% of them appearing once. Sequenced material: PBMCs or a T cell subset sorted from them (not recorded which). The receptors originated from an adult woman who had mild COVID-19 (a few samples of this study predate the infection). Cell type and time point are not known.

This clonotype was counted only a few times. The chain carries TRBV20-1 and TRBJ2-4; tentatively, D is TRBD2 (7 bases). CDR3 length equals 16 residues. Germline V gene data show CDR1 as DFQATT and CDR2 as SNEGSKA (reference sequence). V lost 3 bases and J 1 base, leaving 16 bases between the germline ends. The CDR3 reads CSASRGGASAKNIQYF. The CDR3, as DNA: TGCAGTGCTAGTCGTGGGGGGGCGTCTGCCAAAAACATTCAGTACTTC.

The V and J genes are TRBV27 and TRBJ1-6; no firm D call. This CDR3 is built from 15 residues. Per the germline V gene, CDR1 is MNHEY and CDR2 is SMNVEV (reference sequence). The V gene lost 5 bases and the J gene lost 7 bases, with 15 bases spanning the gap. In DNA form, the CDR3 reads TGTGCCAGCAGTGAAGGACCCCTCCAAAATTCACCCCTCCACTTT. It translates to CASSEGPLQNSPLHF.

With regard to this clonotype: A much bigger clone sits one base away, suggesting this may be a read error. The CDR3 does not end in the conserved phenylalanine or tryptophan, so this is likely a read error. The chain uses TRBV29-1 and TRBJ2-1, with D perhaps matching TRBD2 (7 bases). The CDR3 sequence is 14 residues long. Germline CDR1 and CDR2: SQVTM and ANQGSEA. Trimming stripped 6 bases from V and 10 bases from J, with 22 bases between. CDR3 loop: CSVRRGTTSREQFL. In nucleotides, the CDR3 is TGCAGCGTCCGAAGGGGGACTACTAGTCGCGAGCAGTTCTTG.

This clonotype was seen more than once but under ten times. The genes are TRBV9 and TRBJ1-2; weak D call: TRBD1 (6 bases). Germline V CDR1 and CDR2: SGDLS, YYNGEE. This CDR3 is built from 15 residues. The germline V and J ends were trimmed by 3 bases and 6 bases, with 18 bases remaining between them. The CDR3 DNA is TGTGCCAGCAGCGCCGGGACACCCAAGGCGGATGGCTACACCTTC. As protein: CASSAGTPKADGYTF.

V usage is TRBV5-1 and J usage is TRBJ2-2; maybe TRBD1 (5 bases). Germline V gene lookup returns CDR1 SGHRS and CDR2 YFSETQ. V dropped 0 bases and J dropped 0 bases, with 6 bases sitting between them. The CDR3 is 15 amino acids. Written as DNA, the CDR3 is TGCGCCAGCAGCTTGGCACAGGCGAACACCGGGGAGCTGTTTTTT. Protein product: CASSLAQANTGELFF.

The CDR3 DNA follows: TGTGCCAGCAGCTTTATCGTTAGCAATCAGCCCCAGCATTTT. This translates into CASSFIVSNQPQHF. This sequence joins TRBV7-2 and TRBJ1-5, with no clear D. CDR1 and CDR2 from the germline V gene are SGHTA and FQGNSA. This CDR3 comprises 14 residues. Trimming left V 3 bases short and J 0 bases short, with 6 bases between.

This chain uses TRBV29-1 with TRBJ2-7; perhaps TRBD1 as D (5 bases). Germline CDR1 and CDR2: SQVTM and ANQGSEA. V gave up 7 bases and J gave up 1 base, with 17 bases separating them. The CDR3 covers 14 residues. This chain's CDR3 is CSARMIGASYEQYF. In nucleotides, the CDR3 is TGCAGCGCCCGAATGATTGGGGCGTCCTACGAGCAGTACTTC.

The chain joins TRBV20-1 to TRBJ2-3; D possibly corresponds to TRBD2 (7 bases). Between the trimmed V and J ends, which lost 5 bases and 2 bases, there was a span of 14 bases. In germline, CDR1 is DFQATT, CDR2 SNEGSKA (reference sequence). This CDR3 region has 14 residues. CDR3 coding DNA: TGCAGTGCTGGGGGCGGGGGCATCACAGATACGCAGTATTTT. Residues: CSAGGGGITDTQYF.

The chain couples TRBV24-1 to TRBJ2-3, with D perhaps TRBD1 (6 bases). The CDR3 covers 15 residues. Germline CDR1 KGHDR, CDR2 SFDVKD. Deletions cut 6 bases from V and 2 bases from J, with 14 bases between. CDR3 region: CATSPRGQFTDTQYF. Written as DNA, the CDR3 is TGTGCCACCAGTCCCCGTGGACAGTTCACAGATACGCAGTATTTT.

The chain uses TRBV2 and TRBJ2-7; 7 bases match TRBD2. The CDR3 consists of 14 residues. The V gene's germline CDR1 is SNHLY and CDR2 FYNNEI. The junction had 6 bases not matched to a gene; V was cut back by 6 bases and J by 1 base. DNA of the CDR3: TGTGCCAGCAGGTGGGAGGGTAGTTCCTACGAGCAGTACTTC. Its translation: CASRWEGSSYEQYF.

This clonotype appeared a few times. This rearrangement joins TRBV12-3 or TRBV12-4 to TRBJ1-1; weak D call: TRBD1 (6 bases). V was shortened by 8 bases and J by 0 bases, with 16 bases between the two germline ends. CDR3 size: 15 residues. The CDR3 protein is CASGSGGTMNTEAFF. The CDR3 DNA follows: TGTGCCAGCGGTAGTGGGGGCACGATGAACACTGAAGCTTTCTTT.

CDR3 DNA: TGTGCCAGCAGGCCACTAGCGGGGCCCAACACCGGGGAGCTGTTTTTT. Translation: CASRPLAGPNTGELFF. The chain links TRBV11-2 to TRBJ2-2, with 10 bases matching TRBD2. The CDR3 consists of 16 residues. Germline loops: CDR1 SGHAT, CDR2 FQNNGV. J gave up 2 bases and V 6 bases, and 6 bases lay outside the gene matches.

This clonotype was counted only a few times. The chain recombines TRBV12-3 or TRBV12-4 with TRBJ2-7; D is possibly TRBD2 (5 bases). V dropped 5 bases and J dropped 3 bases, with 11 bases sitting between them. CDR3 length: 13 residues. The CDR3 sequence: CASSIEGGYEQYF. CDR3 nucleotide sequence: TGTGCCAGCAGTATTGAGGGCGGCTACGAGCAGTACTTC.

This clonotype appeared a single time. This chain uses TRBV19 with TRBJ2-3; TRBD1 matches at 8 bases. CDR1 and CDR2 (germline): LNHDA, SQIVND (reference sequence). The CDR3 runs 12 residues. Trimming removed 3 bases from V and 12 bases from J; junction bases left unmatched: 5. This chain's CDR3 is CASSILQGGQYF. As DNA, the CDR3 is TGTGCCAGTAGTATCCTACAGGGGGGACAGTATTTT.

The genes are TRBV7-8 and TRBJ2-2, with 13 bases aligning to TRBD2. With 3 bases clipped from V and 2 bases from J, the junction kept 6 bases outside the gene matches. The CDR3 runs 18 residues. The germline gives CDR1 SGHVS, CDR2 FQNEAQ. The CDR3 nucleotides read TGTGCCAGCAGCTTCTTGACTAGCGGGAGGACCAACACCGGGGAGCTGTTTTTT. It translates to CASSFLTSGRTNTGELFF.

The chain uses TRBV7-9 and TRBJ1-1; TRBD1 agrees at 7 bases. Trimming removed 5 bases from V and 5 bases from J; junction bases left unmatched: 11. Germline V CDR1 and CDR2: SEHNR, FQNEAQ (reference sequence). CDR3 size: 15 residues. The chain's CDR3 is CASSLHRQGGTEAFF. The DNA of the CDR3 is TGTGCCAGCAGCCTTCATAGACAGGGTGGAACTGAAGCTTTCTTT.

The chain couples TRBV3-1 to TRBJ1-2; TRBD1 aligns across 8 bases. The CDR3 is made up of 15 amino acids. Germline lookup yields CDR1 LGHDT and CDR2 YNNKEL (reference sequence). Unmatched junction bases numbered 6, after V lost 2 bases and J lost 4 bases. The CDR3 DNA reads TGTGCCAGCAGCCAAAGATCAGGGGGCGGCTATGGCTACACCTTC. Its translation: CASSQRSGGGYGYTF.

The rearrangement links TRBV10-3 to TRBJ1-5, with D hard to call. The CDR3 length is 13 residues. V shed 9 bases and J shed 6 bases, with 15 bases lying between them. Per the germline V gene, CDR1 is ENHRY and CDR2 is SYGVKD. The CDR3 nucleotides read TGTGCCATTGGGCGGGAAGTCAGTCAGCCCCAGCATTTT. It translates to CAIGREVSQPQHF.

The chain joins TRBV20-1 to TRBJ2-1; D uncertain. Between the trimmed V and J ends, which lost 0 bases and 10 bases, there was a span of 7 bases. Looked up from germline, CDR1 is DFQATT and CDR2 is SNEGSKA (reference sequence). The CDR3 is made up of 11 amino acids. The CDR3 protein is CSARDDHEQFF. As DNA, the CDR3 is TGCAGTGCTAGAGACGACCACGAGCAGTTCTTC.

A few counts support this clonotype. V gene TRBV24-1 combines with J gene TRBJ2-7, with D maybe TRBD1 (6 bases). The V gene lost 1 base and the J gene lost 5 bases, with 8 bases spanning the gap. Germline CDR1 and CDR2: KGHDR and SFDVKD. The CDR3 runs to 13 residues. The CDR3 spells CATSDLYRDEQYF. The CDR3 DNA reads TGTGCCACCAGTGATTTATACAGGGACGAGCAGTACTTC.

V gene TRBV7-9 combines with J gene TRBJ2-2; unclear D gene. V was pared by 7 bases and J by 5 bases, with 17 bases between. The CDR3 length is 15 residues. The V gene's germline CDR1 is SEHNR and CDR2 FQNEAQ (reference sequence). CDR3 in DNA: TGTGCCAGCACCTCCTTCGACCGACCTACCGGGGAGCTGTTTTTT. This encodes CASTSFDRPTGELFF.